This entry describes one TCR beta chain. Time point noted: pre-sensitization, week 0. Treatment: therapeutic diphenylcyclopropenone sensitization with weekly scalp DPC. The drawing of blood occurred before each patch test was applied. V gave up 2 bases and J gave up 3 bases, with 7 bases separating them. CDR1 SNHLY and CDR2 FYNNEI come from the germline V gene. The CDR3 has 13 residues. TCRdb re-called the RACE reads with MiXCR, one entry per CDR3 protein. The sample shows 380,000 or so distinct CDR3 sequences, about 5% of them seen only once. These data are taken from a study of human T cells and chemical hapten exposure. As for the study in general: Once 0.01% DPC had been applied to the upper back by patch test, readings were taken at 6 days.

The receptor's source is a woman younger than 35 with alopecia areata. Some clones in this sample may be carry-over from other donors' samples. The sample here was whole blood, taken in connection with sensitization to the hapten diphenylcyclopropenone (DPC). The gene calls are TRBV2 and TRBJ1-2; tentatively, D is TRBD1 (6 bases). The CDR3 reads CASSEKGDYGYTF. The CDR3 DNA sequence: TGTGCCAGCAGTGAAAAGGGGGACTATGGCTACACCTTC.